This T cell receptor beta chain derives from a study of T-cell reconstitution after alpha-beta-depleted transplantation in children. Overall study findings and caveats: Two months or so post-transplant, alpha-beta T cells reportedly derived from several hundred expanded graft clones. The study traced high day-60 TCRbeta diversity in some patients to surviving recipient T cells and thymic progenitors. Newly made T cells mostly supplied T-cell counts and diversity one year after transplant.

In the case of this clonotype: Antigen unknown.

There are 14 residues in the CDR3. The V end was cut by 7 bases, the J end by 3 bases, with 16 bases between. CDR1 MDHEN and CDR2 SYDVKM come from the germline V gene. A library of TCRbeta sequences, prepared with unique molecular identifiers, was generated. One entry per CDR3 protein results from TCRdb running MiXCR on the PCR reads. The sample contains hundreds of thousands of distinct CDR3 sequences, 10% to 15% of which appear only once. J is TRBJ2-7 and V is TRBV28; D is perhaps TRBD2 (6 bases). The sequencing used PBMCs, mostly from graft donor cells, collected 360 days after TCRalphabeta/CD19-depleted stem cell transplant. The source is a male patient younger than 18 who had a stem cell transplant for acute myeloid leukemia, so the T cells may come from the graft donor. The CDR3 spells CASKTRRDLYEQYF. The CDR3 DNA reads as TGTGCCAGCAAGACCCGGAGGGACCTCTACGAGCAGTACTTC. Full variable domain (outside the CDR3, taken from reference TRBV28 and TRBJ2-7): DVKVTQSSRYLVKRTGEKVFLECVQDMDHENMFWYRQDPGLGLRLIYFSYDVKMKEKGDIPEGYSVSREKKERFSLILESASTNQTSMYLCASKTRRDLYEQYFGPGTRLTVT.